Detailed here is one TCR beta chain. The sample comes from a study of human T cells and chemical hapten exposure. On the study more broadly: Weekly administration of diphenylcyclopropenone to the scalp of patients continued throughout the approximately 23-week study. Patch testing placed 0.01% DPC on the upper back, with readings at 6 days.

The library tagged individual cDNA molecules with unique molecular identifiers. How the authors handled the data: Across samples, TCR counts had a median of about 92,000 and ranged from 23,224 to 690,600. TCRdb re-derived calls from the RACE reads in MiXCR, one entry per CDR3 protein. The V and J calls here are based on TCRdb, not the publication. This sample has under 300,000 distinct CDR3 sequences; 7.7% occur once, and the top ten carry roughly 1.2%. CDR3 length: 16 amino acids. Trimming cost V 6 bases and J 4 bases, with 22 bases left between them. In germline, CDR1 is SGHDN, CDR2 FVKESK. Documented time point: pre-sensitization, week 0. The treatment here: therapeutic diphenylcyclopropenone sensitization with weekly scalp DPC.

The chain recombines TRBV14 with TRBJ2-7, with D perhaps given as TRBD1 or TRBD2 (5 bases each). The TCR comes from a man aged 18 to 30 with alopecia areata. Some clones in this sample may be carry-over from other donors' samples. This specimen was whole blood, taken in connection with sensitization to the hapten diphenylcyclopropenone (DPC). The CDR3 DNA is TGTGCCAGCAGTCTAATGCCCGGGACGGTCAAGTACGAGCAGTACGTC. Protein sequence: CASSLMPGTVKYEQYV.